The rows below give T cell receptor beta chains drawn from one sample of a study of blood T cell repertoires in COVID-19. Only in-frame clones appear in the TCRdb table, and some are missing; sequencing was by immunoSEQ multiplex PCR. This sample has roughly 230,000 clones, with approximately 84% found just once. Sequencing was carried out using peripheral blood. The receptors stem from a man aged 45-60 years with acute or convalescent COVID-19. Each CDR3 is given with its conserved first and last residue. The D gene is left open where the match is weak. Clone size appears in some rows only: once, few, many, or a class for an expanded clone.

CDR3 length	D gene	V gene	J gene	clone size	CDR3 protein	CDR3 DNA
17	TRBD1	TRBV5-6	TRBJ1-5	few	CASSRLDRADSNQPQHF	TGTGCCAGCAGCCGATTGGACAGGGCTGATAGCAATCAGCCCCAGCATTTT
15	.	TRBV27	TRBJ2-7	.	CASRLYEQARVEQYF	TGTGCCAGCAGACTCTACGAACAGGCTCGTGTAGAGCAGTACTTC
14	TRBD1	TRBV27	TRBJ1-4	.	CASSLDRGGEKLFF	TGTGCCAGCAGTTTGGACAGGGGAGGTGAAAAACTGTTTTTT
13	.	TRBV19	TRBJ1-5	once	CASTGVVGQPQHF	TGTGCCAGTACGGGGGTTGTCGGTCAGCCCCAGCATTTT
15	.	TRBV14	TRBJ2-5	few	CASSQERTRGETQYF	TGTGCCAGCAGCCAAGAGCGAACCAGGGGAGAGACCCAGTACTTC
14	.	TRBV6-5	TRBJ2-5	.	CASTFERAGETQYF	TGTGCCAGCACTTTCGAGAGGGCTGGAGAGACCCAGTACTTC
15	.	TRBV9	TRBJ1-4	few	CASSVGQSRDEKLFF	TGTGCCAGCAGCGTTGGTCAGTCGCGGGATGAAAAACTGTTTTTT
15	.	TRBV9	TRBJ2-1	.	CASSVQGSLYNEQFF	TGTGCCAGCAGCGTCCAGGGGTCCCTCTACAATGAGCAGTTCTTC
15	TRBD1	TRBV5-1	TRBJ2-7	few	CASRTSRDRVYEQYF	TGCGCCAGCCGAACCTCCCGGGACAGGGTCTACGAGCAGTACTTC
15	.	TRBV4-1	TRBJ2-6	.	CASSLSSAGANVLTF	TGCGCCAGCAGCCTCAGTAGCGCCGGGGCCAACGTCCTGACTTTC
15	.	TRBV16	TRBJ2-7	.	CASLKRAGNSYEQYF	TGTGCCAGCCTTAAAAGGGCCGGGAATTCCTACGAGCAGTACTTC
14	.	TRBV5-6	TRBJ1-5	.	CASSLAKGLQPQHF	TGTGCCAGCAGCTTGGCCAAGGGACTACAGCCCCAGCATTTT
12	TRBD2	TRBV7-8	TRBJ2-7	once	CASAAGGRKQYF	TGTGCCAGCGCCGCGGGGGGCAGGAAACAGTACTTC
12	.	TRBV29-1	TRBJ2-3	once	CSVGRLIDTQYF	TGCAGCGTTGGTCGACTTATCGATACGCAGTATTTT
12	.	TRBV6-6	TRBJ2-7	once	CASSLSSYEQYF	TGTGCCAGCAGCCTAAGCTCCTACGAGCAGTACTTC
15	.	TRBV10-3	TRBJ1-2	.	CAINTGHGDLYGYTF	TGTGCCATTAATACGGGACACGGGGATTTGTATGGCTACACCTTC
15	.	TRBV3-1/TRBV3-2	TRBJ1-6	few	CASSQELAFNSPLHF	TGTGCCAGCAGCCAAGAGTTGGCTTTTAATTCACCCCTCCACTTT
13	TRBD1	TRBV19	TRBJ1-2	.	CASNKQGVYGYTF	TGTGCCAGCAACAAACAGGGGGTCTATGGCTACACCTTC
13	.	TRBV12-3/TRBV12-4	TRBJ1-4	.	CASSGTPPEKLFF	TGTGCCAGCAGCGGGACACCTCCAGAAAAACTGTTTTTT
16	.	TRBV6-5	TRBJ1-2	.	CASSYSGRGGRYGYTF	TGTGCCAGCAGTTACTCTGGTAGGGGCGGAAGGTATGGCTACACCTTC
15	TRBD2	TRBV7-2	TRBJ2-2	.	CASSLESGGTGELFF	TGTGCCAGCAGCTTAGAAAGCGGGGGGACCGGGGAGCTGTTTTTT
13	.	TRBV2	TRBJ1-4	.	CANTRAPNEKLFF	TGTGCCAACACCAGGGCACCGAATGAAAAACTGTTTTTT
15	.	TRBV4-1	TRBJ1-6	.	CASSPGGMGHSPLHF	TGCGCCAGCAGCCCGGGGGGGATGGGACATTCACCCCTCCACTTT
15	TRBD1	TRBV7-3	TRBJ2-7	.	CASSLTGQSPYEQYF	TGTGCCAGCAGCTTAACGGGACAGTCCCCCTACGAGCAGTACTTC
15	.	TRBV6-5	TRBJ1-2	once	CASSQRDQANYGYTF	TGTGCCAGCAGCCAGAGGGATCAGGCTAACTATGGCTACACCTTC
16	.	TRBV7-9	TRBJ1-3	.	CASSFSYRYSGNTIYF	TGTGCCAGCAGCTTTTCGTACCGCTACTCTGGAAACACCATATATTTT
14	.	TRBV19	TRBJ2-3	.	CASSWAGGTDTQYF	TGTGCCAGTAGTTGGGCAGGGGGCACAGATACGCAGTATTTT
15	TRBD1	TRBV7-8	TRBJ1-3	.	CASTLTGLSGNTIYF	TGTGCCAGCACCTTGACAGGGCTCTCTGGAAACACCATATATTTT
17	.	TRBV21-1	TRBJ2-2	.	CASFPGRVLRDTGELFF	TGTGCCAGTTTTCCCGGACGAGTACTGAGGGACACCGGGGAGCTGTTTTTT
13	.	TRBV10-3	TRBJ2-7	.	CAISENGEYEQYF	TGTGCCATCAGTGAAAACGGAGAATACGAGCAGTACTTC
17	TRBD2	TRBV4-1	TRBJ2-4	.	CASSQDTGGIAKNIQYF	TGCGCCAGCAGCCAAGATACGGGGGGGATAGCCAAAAACATTCAGTACTTC
14	TRBD1	TRBV11-2	TRBJ2-5	.	CASTPGQGVETQYF	TGTGCCAGCACCCCGGGACAGGGGGTCGAGACCCAGTACTTC
16	.	TRBV2	TRBJ1-3	.	CASSDQGVSSGNTIYF	TGTGCCAGCAGTGATCAAGGGGTTAGCTCTGGAAACACCATATATTTT
18	TRBD1	TRBV25-1	TRBJ1-1	.	CASSEHLGQGEKNTEAFF	TGTGCCAGCAGTGAACATTTGGGTCAGGGGGAAAAGAACACTGAAGCTTTCTTT
13	.	TRBV5-1	TRBJ2-7	.	CASGGGGRYEQYF	TGCGCCAGCGGGGGCGGAGGACGCTACGAGCAGTACTTC
15	TRBD1	TRBV4-2	TRBJ2-3	.	CASSQDGTGTDTQYF	TGTGCCAGCAGCCAAGATGGGACAGGCACAGATACGCAGTATTTT
15	TRBD1	TRBV5-6	TRBJ2-7	.	CASSIGQGVSYEQYF	TGTGCCAGCAGCATAGGACAGGGTGTCTCATACGAGCAGTACTTC
13	TRBD1	TRBV5-8	TRBJ1-6	.	CASSHGTASRLHF	TGTGCCAGCAGCCACGGGACAGCCAGTCGCCTCCACTTT
16	TRBD2	TRBV11-3	TRBJ2-2	.	CASSILAGGNTGELFF	TGTGCCAGCAGCATTCTAGCGGGAGGGAACACCGGGGAGCTGTTTTTT
17	.	TRBV21-1	TRBJ1-2	.	CASSKLPTKGARYGYTF	TGTGCCAGCAGCAAGCTCCCGACAAAGGGGGCGCGGTATGGCTACACCTTC
15	.	TRBV3-1/TRBV3-2	TRBJ1-5	.	CASSSTGGSSQPQHF	TGTGCCAGCAGCTCAACGGGTGGTTCCAGTCAGCCCCAGCATTTT
14	.	TRBV2	TRBJ1-1	.	CASRTDGMNTEAFF	TGTGCCAGCAGAACAGACGGCATGAACACTGAAGCTTTCTTT
15	.	TRBV18	TRBJ1-5	.	CASSLGQPVNQPQHF	TGTGCCAGCTCACTGGGACAACCCGTCAATCAGCCCCAGCATTTT
16	TRBD1	TRBV14	TRBJ1-5	.	CASRRTNRGGDQPQHF	TGTGCCAGCAGACGGACTAACAGGGGCGGGGATCAGCCCCAGCATTTT
16	.	TRBV27	TRBJ1-1	few	CASSLSGAGLATEAFF	TGTGCCAGCAGTTTATCAGGGGCAGGTTTGGCCACTGAAGCTTTCTTT
15	.	TRBV6-5	TRBJ2-7	.	CAKAGGLGPSYEQYF	TGTGCCAAGGCTGGAGGGTTAGGTCCCTCCTACGAGCAGTACTTC
12	.	TRBV7-9	TRBJ2-1	.	CASSILGNEQFF	TGTGCCAGCAGCATCCTCGGGAATGAGCAGTTCTTC
17	TRBD2	TRBV11-3	TRBJ2-2	.	CASSLRGLAGNTGELFF	TGTGCCAGCAGCTTAAGGGGACTAGCGGGTAACACCGGGGAGCTGTTTTTT
13	.	TRBV6-5	TRBJ2-7	.	CASSYATYYEQYF	TGTGCCAGCAGTTACGCGACATACTACGAGCAGTACTTC
15	.	TRBV19	TRBJ1-3	.	CASRYRLTAGNTIYF	TGTGCCAGTCGCTACAGGCTCACGGCTGGAAACACCATATATTTT
15	TRBD2	TRBV5-1	TRBJ2-2	.	CASSPGERESGELFF	TGCGCCAGCAGCCCAGGGGAGCGGGAGTCCGGGGAGCTGTTTTTT
13	.	TRBV6-1	TRBJ1-3	.	CASATGTGNTIYF	TGTGCCAGCGCCACGGGGACTGGAAACACCATATATTTT
15	.	TRBV18	TRBJ1-4	.	CASSPPRGVNEKLFF	TGTGCCAGCTCACCACCCCGCGGAGTTAATGAAAAACTGTTTTTT
18	TRBD1	TRBV14	TRBJ1-2	.	CASSQAEGQAGFNYGYTF	TGTGCCAGCAGCCAAGCGGAGGGACAGGCGGGGTTTAACTATGGCTACACCTTC